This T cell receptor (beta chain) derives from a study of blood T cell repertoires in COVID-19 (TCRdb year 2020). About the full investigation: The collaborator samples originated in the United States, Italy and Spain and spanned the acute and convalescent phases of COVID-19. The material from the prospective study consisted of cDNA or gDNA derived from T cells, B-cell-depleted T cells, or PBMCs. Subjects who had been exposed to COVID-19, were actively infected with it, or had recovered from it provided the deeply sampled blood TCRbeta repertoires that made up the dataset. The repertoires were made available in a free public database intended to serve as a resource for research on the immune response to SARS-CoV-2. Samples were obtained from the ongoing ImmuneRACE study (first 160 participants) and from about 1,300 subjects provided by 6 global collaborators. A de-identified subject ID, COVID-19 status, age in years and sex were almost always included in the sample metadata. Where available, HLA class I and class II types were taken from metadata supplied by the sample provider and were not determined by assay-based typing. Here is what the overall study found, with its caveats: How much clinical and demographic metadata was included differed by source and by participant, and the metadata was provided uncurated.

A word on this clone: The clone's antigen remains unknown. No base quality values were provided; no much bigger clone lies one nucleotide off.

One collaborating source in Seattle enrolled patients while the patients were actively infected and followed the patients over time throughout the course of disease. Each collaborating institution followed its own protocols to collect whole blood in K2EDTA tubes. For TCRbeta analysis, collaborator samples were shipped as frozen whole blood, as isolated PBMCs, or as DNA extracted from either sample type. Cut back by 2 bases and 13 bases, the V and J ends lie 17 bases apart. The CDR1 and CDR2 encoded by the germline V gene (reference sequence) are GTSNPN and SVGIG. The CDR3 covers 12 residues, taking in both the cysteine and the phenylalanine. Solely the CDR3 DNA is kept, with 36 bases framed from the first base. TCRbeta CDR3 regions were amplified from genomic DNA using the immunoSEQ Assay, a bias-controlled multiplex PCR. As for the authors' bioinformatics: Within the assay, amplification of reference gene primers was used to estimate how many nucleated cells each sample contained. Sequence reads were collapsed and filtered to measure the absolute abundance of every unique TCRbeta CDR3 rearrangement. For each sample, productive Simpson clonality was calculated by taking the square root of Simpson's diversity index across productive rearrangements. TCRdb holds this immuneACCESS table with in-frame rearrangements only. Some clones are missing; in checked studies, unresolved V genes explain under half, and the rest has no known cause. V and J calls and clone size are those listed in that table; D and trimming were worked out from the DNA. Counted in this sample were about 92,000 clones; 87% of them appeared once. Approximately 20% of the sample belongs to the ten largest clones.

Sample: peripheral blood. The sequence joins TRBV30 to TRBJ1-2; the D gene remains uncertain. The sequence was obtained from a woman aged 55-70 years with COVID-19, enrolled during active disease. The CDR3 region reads CAWSLGRRVGTF. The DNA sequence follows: TGTGCCTGGAGTCTAGGGCGGAGGGTGGGCACCTTC.